This is a list of T cell receptor beta chains from one sample in a study of blood T cells in healthy people across ages. TCRdb ran MiXCR on the 5' RACE reads and lists one entry per CDR3 protein. This table has about 600,000 distinct CDR3 sequences, about 45% appearing once. Sequencing was performed on blood. These receptors all come from a man aged 80 or over in good health. Each CDR3 is given with its conserved first and last residue. D genes are given only for firm matches. Expanded clones get a size class; other rows say once, few or many, or leave the size out.

j_call d_call clone_size v_call cdr3_nt cdr3_aa
TRBJ2-2 - few TRBV4-3 TGCGCCAGCAGCCAAGATCGCCTAGCGCGCGGGGAGCTGTTTTTT CASSQDRLARGELFF
TRBJ2-3 - - TRBV5-6 TGTGCCAGCAGCTTGGCCAGCGGGCGCCGCACAGATACGCAGTATTTT CASSLASGRRTDTQYF
TRBJ2-1 - - TRBV6-2/TRBV6-3 TGTGCCAGCAGTCACCGGGCCCTTAACAATGAGCAGTTCTTC CASSHRALNNEQFF
TRBJ1-1 - - TRBV18 TGTGCCAGCTCATCCCCTCAGGAAACCGAAGCTTTCTTT CASSSPQETEAFF
TRBJ1-6 - many TRBV7-9 TGTGCCAGCAGCTCCCGGGACACTCGGGATTCACCCCTCCACTTT CASSSRDTRDSPLHF
TRBJ1-4 TRBD1 - TRBV12-3/TRBV12-4 TGTGCCAGCAGTCCAGGGACAGGGGAGGGTGAAAAACTGTTTTTT CASSPGTGEGEKLFF
TRBJ2-3 - - TRBV3-1 TGTGCCAGCAGCCAAGATTATAAAAAGCGGCGGCCCTCCCACACGGATACGCAGTATTTT CASSQDYKKRRPSHTDTQYF
TRBJ2-1 TRBD2 - TRBV7-2 TGTGCCAGCAGCCCGGTTGGCGGGGGGGCGAATGAGCAGTTCTTC CASSPVGGGANEQFF
TRBJ1-4 TRBD1 - TRBV4-3 TGCGCCAGCAGCCAACTCGGGACAGGCAATGAAAAACTGTTTTTT CASSQLGTGNEKLFF
TRBJ2-1 - - TRBV29-1 TGCAGCGTTGTGGGGTACAATGAGCAGTTCTTC CSVVGYNEQFF
TRBJ2-2 TRBD1 once TRBV15 TGTGCCACCACCGGGACAGACTTGAACACCGGGGAGCTGTTTTTT CATTGTDLNTGELFF
TRBJ2-3 - - TRBV11-3 TGTGCCAGCAGCCGTGGGGGGCCTCCGCGAGGCACAGATACGCAGTATTTT CASSRGGPPRGTDTQYF
TRBJ2-7 TRBD1 - TRBV6-6 TGTGCCTGCAGTGTGGGACAGGGGTTTTACGAGCAGTACTTC CACSVGQGFYEQYF
TRBJ2-7 TRBD2 - TRBV28 TGTGCCAGCATGCGGGAGGCCGTCCACGAGCAGTACTTC CASMREAVHEQYF
TRBJ2-1 TRBD1 - TRBV5-5 TGTGCCAGCAGCCCCTCTTGGACAGGAATCGAGACCCAGTTCTTC CASSPSWTGIETQFF
TRBJ1-2 - - TRBV7-9 TGTGCCAGCAGCTCTATAGGCGCCCGACGCACTCGCGGCTATGGCTACACCTTC CASSSIGARRTRGYGYTF
TRBJ1-6 - - TRBV7-3 TGTGCCAGCAGCCACGGACTGCCTGGTTCACCCCTCCACTTT CASSHGLPGSPLHF
TRBJ2-4 - - TRBV6-2/TRBV6-3 TGTGCCAGCAGGGACAGTACCAAAAACATTCAGTACTTC CASRDSTKNIQYF
TRBJ2-1 - - TRBV12-3/TRBV12-4 TGTGCCAGCAGTTTAGCCAACAGGGACAATGAGCAGTTCTTC CASSLANRDNEQFF
TRBJ2-3 - few TRBV5-1 TGCGCCAGCAGCTTGGTCTACAACACAGATACGCAGTATTTT CASSLVYNTDTQYF
TRBJ2-1 TRBD2 - TRBV12-3/TRBV12-4 TGTGCCAGCAGTCCCAGAGTAGCGGGGGGGGATGAGCAGTTCTTC CASSPRVAGGDEQFF
TRBJ2-3 TRBD2 - TRBV7-2 TGTGCCAGCAGCAGGGGACTAGCTAACGCAGGAGATACGCAGTATTTT CASSRGLANAGDTQYF
TRBJ2-5 TRBD2 - TRBV20-1 TGCAGTGCTGTACAACCTACCGGGAGGGCCGTAGAGACCCAGTACTTC CSAVQPTGRAVETQYF
TRBJ1-2 TRBD1 few TRBV5-8 TGTGCCAGCAGCCCCCGGGACAGAAGACCCTATGGCTACACCTTC CASSPRDRRPYGYTF
TRBJ2-7 TRBD1 - TRBV6-6 TGTGCCAGCAGACTAGGGGGCTCAGACGAGCAGTACTTC CASRLGGSDEQYF
TRBJ2-2 - - TRBV27 TGTGCCAGCAGTCCCCGACATACGCGGACCGGGGAGCTGTTTTTT CASSPRHTRTGELFF
TRBJ2-3 TRBD1 few TRBV9 TGTGCCAGCAGCGGAACAGGGGAGCGGGATACGCAGTATTTT CASSGTGERDTQYF
TRBJ2-5 - - TRBV12-5 TGTGCTAGTGGTTTGGTAAGGGAGACCCAGTACTTC CASGLVRETQYF
TRBJ2-7 - - TRBV10-3 TGTGCCATCGGGAGCCAGAGCAACGAGCAGTACTTC CAIGSQSNEQYF
TRBJ2-5 TRBD2 - TRBV20-1 TGCAGTGCTAGAAGCGTCGTGGCTAGCGGGGGCCATGAGCAGTACTTC CSARSVVASGGHEQYF
TRBJ2-1 - - TRBV5-5 TGTGCCAGCAGCTTACCCCTACAGACGCTAGGGACCAATGAGCAGTTCTTC CASSLPLQTLGTNEQFF
TRBJ1-1 - - TRBV6-2/TRBV6-3 TGTGCCAGCAGTTACTCCCCCTTTCGCACTGAAGCTTTCTTT CASSYSPFRTEAFF
TRBJ2-7 - - TRBV28 TGTGCCAGCAGCGGGGACCGGGCGATGGAGCAGTACTTC CASSGDRAMEQYF
TRBJ1-3 - - TRBV12-3/TRBV12-4 TGTGCCAGCAGTTACGATCGGACACCCAGCTCTGGAAACACCATATATTTT CASSYDRTPSSGNTIYF
TRBJ2-2 - few TRBV28 TGTGCCAGCACTCATCGGACTGAGAACACCGGGGAACTGTTTTTT CASTHRTENTGELFF
TRBJ2-3 - few TRBV7-2 TGTGCCAGCAGCTTCAGGCGCGGCGGGGATACGCAGTATTTT CASSFRRGGDTQYF
TRBJ2-6 - many TRBV6-5 TGTGCCAGCAGTTACTCGGGAGGGGCCAACGTCCTGACTTTC CASSYSGGANVLTF
TRBJ1-2 TRBD1 once TRBV7-2 TGTGCCAGCAGCCGGACAGGGGCGCCCGGCTACACCTTC CASSRTGAPGYTF
TRBJ2-3 - few TRBV7-2 TGTGCCAGCAGCGCCTCCCTGTCGGGTACGCAGTATTTT CASSASLSGTQYF
TRBJ1-6 - few TRBV7-3 TGTGCCAGCAGCTCTACAGGATTAAATTCACCCCTCCACTTT CASSSTGLNSPLHF
TRBJ2-1 TRBD2 - TRBV6-5 TGTGCCAGCAGTTACTCGGCGGGGGTGGGTTACAATGAGCAGTTCTTC CASSYSAGVGYNEQFF
TRBJ2-1 - few TRBV2 TGTGCCAGCAGTGAAAATGGGTACTACAATGAGCAGTTCTTC CASSENGYYNEQFF
TRBJ2-3 - few TRBV5-1 TGCGCCAGCAGCTTGGGACCCGAGGAAGATACGCAGTATTTT CASSLGPEEDTQYF
TRBJ2-3 - - TRBV9 TGTGCCAGCAGCGGGGGGGACCGAACAGATACGCAGTATTTT CASSGGDRTDTQYF
TRBJ1-1 - - TRBV6-2/TRBV6-3 TGTGCCAGCAGACGACAGTCTGAAGCTTTCTTT CASRRQSEAFF
TRBJ2-1 - - TRBV7-2 TGTGCCAGCAGCTTAGCCGGGACAACCACCTACAATGAGCAGTTCTTC CASSLAGTTTYNEQFF
TRBJ2-1 - - TRBV20-1 TGCAGTGCTAGAGCCGGGCTGGCGGCGTCCTACAATGAGCAGTTCTTC CSARAGLAASYNEQFF
TRBJ1-1 TRBD1 - TRBV3-1 TGTGCCAGCAGCCAAGGACAGGGGCAGGGCACTGAAGCTTTCTTT CASSQGQGQGTEAFF
TRBJ2-3 TRBD1 - TRBV12-3/TRBV12-4 TGTGCCAGCAGGAGGACAGGAGGAGATACGCAGTATTTT CASRRTGGDTQYF
TRBJ2-1 TRBD1 few TRBV3-1 TGTGCCAGCAGTCAGCCCAAGGGGGCCTCCTACAATGAGCAGTTCTTC CASSQPKGASYNEQFF
TRBJ2-7 - few TRBV4-3 TGCGCCAGCAGCCAAGGGGTTCTAGGGGCCTACGAGCAGTACTTC CASSQGVLGAYEQYF
TRBJ1-5 - - TRBV29-1 TGCAGCGTTGGGGCGGAAAATCAGCCCCAGCATTTT CSVGAENQPQHF
TRBJ2-4 TRBD1 many TRBV7-2 TGTGCCAGCAGCCCCACAGGGGGCATGAACATTCAGTACTTC CASSPTGGMNIQYF
TRBJ2-6 - - TRBV18 TGTGCCACCACTTTCTCTGGGGCCAACGTCCTGACTTTC CATTFSGANVLTF
TRBJ2-7 - - TRBV12-3/TRBV12-4 TGTGCCAGCAGGCGCGGAGGTAGCTGGGACGAGCAGTACTTC CASRRGGSWDEQYF
TRBJ2-7 TRBD1 - TRBV20-1 TGCAGTGCTAAGGACAGGGGCTACGAGCAGTACTTC CSAKDRGYEQYF
TRBJ2-7 TRBD1 few TRBV14 TGTGCCAGTACCGGGACAGGGGGGAACGAGCAGTACTTC CASTGTGGNEQYF
TRBJ1-2 TRBD1 - TRBV2 TGTGCCAGCGCGGACAGGCCCCAAACTAACTATGGCTACACCTTC CASADRPQTNYGYTF
TRBJ1-4 - few TRBV29-1 TGCAGCGCCCGACCGGGGGGCTATGAAAAACTGTTTTTT CSARPGGYEKLFF
TRBJ1-5 - - TRBV12-3/TRBV12-4 TGTGCCAGCAGTTTGACGGGGGGGGACTATCAGCCCCAGCATTTT CASSLTGGDYQPQHF